These 14 T cell receptor beta chains share one sample of origin, sequenced in a study of T cells in Graves' hyperthyroidism and ophthalmopathy. What was amplified from RNA transcripts were TCR beta CDR3 regions. RT-PCR in the first round (using the HTBI primer set) targeted the TCR CDR3. TCRdb used MiXCR to reprocess the multiplex PCR reads, holding one entry per CDR3 protein. Of fewer than 200,000 distinct CDR3 sequences in the sample, about 17% are singletons; the top ten hold 25% to 30%. The sequenced sample was blood. These TCRs come from a woman in her forties or fifties with Graves' hyperthyroidism.

The genes are TRBV19 and TRBJ1-6; unclear D gene. V lost 10 bases and J 7 bases, leaving 23 bases between the germline ends. CDR1 is LNHDA, CDR2 SQIVND, per germline (reference sequence). The CDR3 spans 16 residues. Here the CDR3 reads CATTNTLIGRNSPLHF. CDR3 nucleotide sequence: TGTGCCACCACGAACACGTTGATAGGGCGAAATTCACCCCTCCACTTT.

This chain links TRBV4-3 with TRBJ1-2; TRBD1 might be the D (5 bases). Per the germline V gene, CDR1 is LGHNA and CDR2 is YSLEER. V was clipped by 3 bases and J by 5 bases, with 10 bases between them. CDR3 length: 13 amino acids. The CDR3 region has the DNA TGCGCCAGCAGCCAGGACACCCGTTATGGCTACACCTTC. Amino acids: CASSQDTRYGYTF.

In its sample, this clonotype was seen many times. The rearrangement uses TRBV9 and TRBJ2-2; D gene ambiguous. CDR1 and CDR2 from the germline V gene are SGDLS and YYNGEE. Trimming took off 3 bases at V and 4 bases at J, with 7 bases between the two ends. The CDR3 is made up of 13 amino acids. CDR3 DNA: TGTGCCAGCAGCGCCTCAATCACCGGGGAGCTGTTTTTT. Translated: CASSASITGELFF.

Many counts were recorded for this clonotype. The chain recombines TRBV3-1 with TRBJ1-6; possible D gene TRBD1, 6 bases. The CDR3 totals 13 residues. CDR1 is LGHDT, CDR2 YNNKEL, per germline (reference sequence). V was pared by 6 bases and J by 7 bases, with 10 bases between. CDR3 residues: CASSNRENSPLHF. The DNA for the CDR3 is TGTGCCAGCAGTAACAGGGAAAATTCACCCCTCCACTTT.

This clonotype was seen many times. This sequence joins TRBV7-2 and TRBJ1-5; 9 nucleotides agree with TRBD1. The V segment lost 1 base and the J segment 5 bases; nucleotides outside the gene matches: 6. The germline V gene encodes CDR1 SGHTA and CDR2 FQGNSA. The CDR3 sequence is 16 residues long. The CDR3 nucleotides are TGTGCCAGCAGCTTAGTTGTACAGGGGGCGCATCAGCCCCAGCATTTT. Amino acid sequence: CASSLVVQGAHQPQHF.

This clonotype was observed many times. J is TRBJ2-3 and V is TRBV7-9, with 8 positions matching TRBD2. Germline V gene sequence: CDR1 SEHNR, CDR2 FQNEAQ (reference sequence). This CDR3 is built from 16 residues. V lost 0 bases and J lost 0; bases outside the gene matches: 2. DNA of the CDR3: TGTGCCAGCAGCTTAGCTCAGCGGGGGAGCACAGATACGCAGTATTTT. This gives the protein CASSLAQRGSTDTQYF.

This clonotype showed up just a few times. This sequence joins TRBV5-1 and TRBJ1-4; tentative D call: TRBD1 (5 bases). Between the trimmed V and J ends, which lost 7 bases and 3 bases, there was a span of 16 bases. This CDR3 has 15 amino acids. Germline values: CDR1 SGHRS, CDR2 YFSETQ. The CDR3 is CASRPGGRSNEKLFF. For the CDR3, the DNA is TGCGCCAGCCGTCCGGGGGGACGGTCTAATGAAAAACTGTTTTTT.

This clonotype was recorded many times. The chain links TRBV6-2 or TRBV6-3 to TRBJ1-1, with D perhaps TRBD1 (5 bases). The germline gives CDR1 MNHEY, CDR2 SVGEGT. Trimming took 2 bases from V and 1 from J, leaving 11 bases between them. The CDR3 totals 15 residues. In DNA, the CDR3 is TGTGCCAGCAGTTACACCTACAGGAGGAACACTGAAGCTTTCTTT. Translation: CASSYTYRRNTEAFF.

This clonotype showed up many times. The chain joins TRBV28 to TRBJ1-2; no reliable D call. Per germline, CDR1 MDHEN and CDR2 SYDVKM. V was cut by 6 bases and J by 0 bases, with 11 bases left in between. The CDR3 loop spans 14 amino acids. The DNA of the CDR3 is TGTGCCAGCAGGTCGGGCAGCGCTAACTATGGCTACACCTTC. Amino acids: CASRSGSANYGYTF.

The chain links TRBV2 to TRBJ1-2, with unresolved D. CDR1 and CDR2 (germline): SNHLY, FYNNEI. With 0 bases removed from V and 6 bases from J, the gap between germline ends came to 8 bases. The CDR3 runs to 13 residues. In DNA, the CDR3 is TGTGCCAGCAGTGAAGCCGAGACTGATGGCTACACCTTC. This translates into CASSEAETDGYTF.

This clonotype was counted many times. This sequence joins TRBV18 and TRBJ1-1, with 7 bases fitting TRBD1. Germline trimming cut 1 base from V and 4 bases from J; bases unmatched to any gene: 6. Germline loops: CDR1 KGHSH, CDR2 LQKENI. This CDR3 has 15 residues. The CDR3 loop is CASSPQGARGTEAFF. The CDR3 DNA is TGTGCCAGCTCACCACAGGGGGCCCGGGGCACTGAAGCTTTCTTT.

This clonotype was found many times. This chain links TRBV6-1 with TRBJ1-2; tentatively, D is TRBD1 (6 bases). Trimming removed 10 bases at V and 2 bases at J, with 14 bases between. Germline lookup yields CDR1 MNHNS and CDR2 SASEGT. The CDR3 sequence is 13 residues long. The CDR3 DNA is TGTGCCACCTCCCGGACAGCCAACTATGGCTACACCTTC. This sequence encodes CATSRTANYGYTF.

This clonotype has at least ten counts. In DNA, the CDR3 is TGTGCCAGCAGATTACTAGCGGGGGTCCTGGGCGGGGAGCTGTTTTTT. It yields the protein CASRLLAGVLGGELFF. This rearrangement joins TRBV2 to TRBJ2-2, with 11 nucleotides matching TRBD2. The ends lost 6 bases at V and 7 bases at J; junction bases unmatched: 10. Germline V gene data show CDR1 as SNHLY and CDR2 as FYNNEI. CDR3 size: 16 residues. Supplemented by reference TRBV2 and TRBJ2-2, the full variable domain reads EPEVTQTPSHQVTQMGQEVILRCVPISNHLYFYWYRQILGQKVEFLVSFYNNEISEKSEIFDDQFSVERPDGSNFTLKIRSTKLEDSAMYFCASRLLAGVLGGELFFGEGSRLTVL.

In its sample, this clonotype was seen many times. The genes are TRBV18 and TRBJ1-4; D is unresolved. The length of the CDR3 is 13 residues. Trimming shortened V by 4 bases and J by 8 bases, and 11 bases separated the two germline ends. The germline gives CDR1 KGHSH, CDR2 LQKENI. This chain's CDR3 is CASSRMIDEKLFF. CDR3 sequence (DNA): TGTGCCAGCTCACGGATGATAGACGAAAAACTGTTTTTT.